The present T cell receptor (beta chain) was sequenced within a study of blood T cell repertoires in COVID-19. The CDR3 loop spans 14 amino acids. Per germline, CDR1 MNHEY and CDR2 SVGAGI. V was pared by 5 bases and J by 2 bases, with 12 bases between. Clones were read by immunoSEQ multiplex PCR, and TCRdb kept only the in-frame ones, dropping some. The table has around 130,000 clones, approximately 88% seen once. This clonotype originated in a man in his 60s with acute or convalescent COVID-19. Sequenced: peripheral blood. J is TRBJ2-5 and V is TRBV6-5; tentatively, D is TRBD1 (6 bases). The CDR3 region is CASSRPGQQETQYF. The DNA of the CDR3 is TGTGCCAGCAGTCGACCAGGACAGCAAGAGACCCAGTACTTC.